Included here is one T cell receptor beta chain sequence, with context. The source of the sample is a study of blood T cell repertoires in COVID-19. Study in general: Sites in the United States, Italy and Spain provided acute and convalescent COVID-19 samples.

In the source study's methods: Amplification from reference gene primers served as the basis for estimated nucleated cell counts. Only in-frame clones appear in the TCRdb table, and some are missing; sequencing was by immunoSEQ multiplex PCR. The V and J calls and clone size were taken over from that table, and D and trimming were inferred from the DNA. The sample has fewer than 400,000 clones; around 83% are singletons. Germline CDR1 reads KGHSH; CDR2 reads LQKENI. Deletions cut 6 bases from V and 5 bases from J, with 22 bases between. The CDR3 runs to 16 residues. Input material: peripheral blood. This rearrangement joins TRBV18 to TRBJ1-1; D gene unclear. This TCR came from a man aged 25-45 years with active or convalescent COVID-19. The CDR3 bases are TGTGCCAGCTCGGGAGTAGATGCGGGGTTGGGAACTGAAGCTTTCTTT. It codes for CASSGVDAGLGTEAFF.